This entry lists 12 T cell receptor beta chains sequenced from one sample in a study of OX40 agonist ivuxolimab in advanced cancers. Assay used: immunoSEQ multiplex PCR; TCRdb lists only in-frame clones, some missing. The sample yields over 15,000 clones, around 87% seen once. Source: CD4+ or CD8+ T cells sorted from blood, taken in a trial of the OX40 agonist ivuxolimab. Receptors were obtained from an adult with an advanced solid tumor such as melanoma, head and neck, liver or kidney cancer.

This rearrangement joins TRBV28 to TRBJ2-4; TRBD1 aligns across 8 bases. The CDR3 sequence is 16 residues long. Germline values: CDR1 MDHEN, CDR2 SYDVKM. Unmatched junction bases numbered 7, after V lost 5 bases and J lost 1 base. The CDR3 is CASSPPGQVAKNIQYF. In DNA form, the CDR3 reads TGTGCCAGCAGTCCCCCGGGACAGGTCGCCAAAAACATTCAGTACTTC.

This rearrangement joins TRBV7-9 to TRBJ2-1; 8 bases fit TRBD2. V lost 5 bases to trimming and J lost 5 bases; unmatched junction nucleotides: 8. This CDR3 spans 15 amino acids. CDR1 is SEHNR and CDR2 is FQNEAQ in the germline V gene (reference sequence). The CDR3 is CASSEGREADNEQFF. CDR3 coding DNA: TGTGCCAGCAGCGAGGGGCGGGAGGCTGACAATGAGCAGTTCTTC. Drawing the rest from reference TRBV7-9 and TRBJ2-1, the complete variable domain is DTGVSQNPRHKITKRGQNVTFRCDPISEHNRLYWYRQTLGQGPEFLTYFQNEAQLEKSRLLSDRFSAERPKGSFSTLEIQRTEQGDSAMYLCASSEGREADNEQFFGPGTRLTVL.

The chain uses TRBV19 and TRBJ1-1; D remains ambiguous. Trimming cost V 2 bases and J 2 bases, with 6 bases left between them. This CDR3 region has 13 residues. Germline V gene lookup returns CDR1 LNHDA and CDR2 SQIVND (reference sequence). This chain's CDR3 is CASSINHNTEAFF. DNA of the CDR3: TGTGCCAGTAGTATAAATCATAACACTGAAGCTTTCTTT.

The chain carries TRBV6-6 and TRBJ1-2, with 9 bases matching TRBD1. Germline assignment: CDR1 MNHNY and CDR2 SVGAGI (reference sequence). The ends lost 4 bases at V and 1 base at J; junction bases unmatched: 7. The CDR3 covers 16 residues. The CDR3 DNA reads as TGTGCCAGCAGTTGGGACAGGGAAATGGATAACTATGGCTACACCTTC. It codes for CASSWDREMDNYGYTF.

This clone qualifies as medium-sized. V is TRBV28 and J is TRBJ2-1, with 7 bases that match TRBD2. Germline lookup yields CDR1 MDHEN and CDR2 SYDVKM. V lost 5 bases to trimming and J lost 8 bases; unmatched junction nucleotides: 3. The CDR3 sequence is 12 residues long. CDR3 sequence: CASSVGGDEQFF. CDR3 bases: TGTGCCAGCAGTGTGGGGGGGGATGAGCAGTTCTTC.

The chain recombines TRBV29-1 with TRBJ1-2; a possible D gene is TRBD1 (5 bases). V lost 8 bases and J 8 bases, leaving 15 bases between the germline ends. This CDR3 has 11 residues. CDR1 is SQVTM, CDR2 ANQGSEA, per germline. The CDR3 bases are TGCAGCTTAATCGGAGGGGACGGCTACACCTTC. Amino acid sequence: CSLIGGDGYTF.

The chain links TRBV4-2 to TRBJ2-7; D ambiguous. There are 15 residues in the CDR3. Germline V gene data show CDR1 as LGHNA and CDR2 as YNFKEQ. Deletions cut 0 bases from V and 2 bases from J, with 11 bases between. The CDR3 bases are TGTGCCAGCAGCCAAGATGAGACCGAACCCTACGAGCAGTACTTC. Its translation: CASSQDETEPYEQYF.

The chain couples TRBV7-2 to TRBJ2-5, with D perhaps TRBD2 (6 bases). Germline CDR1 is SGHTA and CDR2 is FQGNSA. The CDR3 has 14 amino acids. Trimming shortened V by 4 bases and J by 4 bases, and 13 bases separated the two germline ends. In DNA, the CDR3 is TGTGCCAGCAGCTCCCCTCCCGGGAGAGAGACCCAGTACTTC. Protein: CASSSPPGRETQYF.

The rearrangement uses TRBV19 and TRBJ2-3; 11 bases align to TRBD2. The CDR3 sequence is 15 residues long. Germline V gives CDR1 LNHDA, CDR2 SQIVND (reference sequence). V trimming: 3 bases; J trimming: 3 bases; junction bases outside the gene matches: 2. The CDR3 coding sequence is TGTGCCAGTAGTATGCTAGCGGGAGGAACAGATACGCAGTATTTT. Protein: CASSMLAGGTDTQYF.

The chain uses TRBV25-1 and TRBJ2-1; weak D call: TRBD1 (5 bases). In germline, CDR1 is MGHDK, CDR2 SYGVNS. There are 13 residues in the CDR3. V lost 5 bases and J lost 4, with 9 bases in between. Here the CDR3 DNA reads TGTGCCAGCAGTTCCCAGGGTTACAATGAGCAGTTCTTC. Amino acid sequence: CASSSQGYNEQFF. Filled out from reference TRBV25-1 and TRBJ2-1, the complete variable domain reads EADIYQTPRYLVIGTGKKITLECSQTMGHDKMYWYQQDPGMELHLIHYSYGVNSTEKGDLSSESTVSRIRTEHFPLTLESARPSHTSQYLCASSSQGYNEQFFGPGTRLTVL.

The DNA of the CDR3 is TGTGCCAGCAGCTACGAACCGACTAGCGGGACCGAGTGGGGCACAGATACGCAGTATTTT. Translation: CASSYEPTSGTEWGTDTQYF. The chain joins TRBV28 to TRBJ2-3, with 11 positions matching TRBD2. The trim removed 6 bases at V and 1 base at J, leaving 18 bases unmatched. CDR3 length: 20 residues. Germline values: CDR1 MDHEN, CDR2 SYDVKM.

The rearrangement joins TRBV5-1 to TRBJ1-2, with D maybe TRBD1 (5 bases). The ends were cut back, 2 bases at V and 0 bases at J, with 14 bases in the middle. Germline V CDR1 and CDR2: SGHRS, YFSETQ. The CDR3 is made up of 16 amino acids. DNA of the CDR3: TGCGCCAGCAGCTTATTCGAACCGACAGCTAACTATGGCTACACCTTC. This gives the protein CASSLFEPTANYGYTF.